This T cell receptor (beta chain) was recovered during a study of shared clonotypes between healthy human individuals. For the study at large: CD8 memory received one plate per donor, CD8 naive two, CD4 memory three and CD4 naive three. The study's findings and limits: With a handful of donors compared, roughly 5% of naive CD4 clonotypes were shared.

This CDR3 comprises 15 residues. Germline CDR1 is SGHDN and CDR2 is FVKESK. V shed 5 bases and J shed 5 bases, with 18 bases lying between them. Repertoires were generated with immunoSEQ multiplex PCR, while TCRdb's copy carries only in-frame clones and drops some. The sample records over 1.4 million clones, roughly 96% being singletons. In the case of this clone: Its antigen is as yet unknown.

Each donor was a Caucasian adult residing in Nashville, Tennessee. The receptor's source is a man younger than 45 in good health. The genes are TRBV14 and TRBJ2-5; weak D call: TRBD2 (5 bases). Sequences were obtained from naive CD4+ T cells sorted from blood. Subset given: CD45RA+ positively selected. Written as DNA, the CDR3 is TGTGCCAGCAGCTCCAGTCGAGGGCGGGTGGAGACCCAGTACTTC. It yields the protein CASSSSRGRVETQYF.